The clone carrying this TCR beta chain was seen more than once but under ten times. This specimen belongs to a study of human T cells and chemical hapten exposure. Across the whole study: Across samples, TCR yields varied, mostly owing to small differences in pooled library volumes.

Germline V CDR1 and CDR2: MNHEY, SVGEGT. This CDR3 region has 17 residues. V gave up 5 bases and J gave up 3 bases, with 21 bases separating them. Each CDR3 protein is one row after TCRdb ran MiXCR on the RACE reads. Of just under 350,000 distinct CDR3 sequences in the sample, approximately 6.9% were seen once. Documented time point: patch test 1, 2 weeks after DPC sensitization. Documented treatment: therapeutic diphenylcyclopropenone sensitization with weekly scalp DPC. The source material was whole blood, sampled in connection with sensitization to the hapten diphenylcyclopropenone (DPC). The chain combines TRBV6-2 or TRBV6-3 with TRBJ2-3, with D possibly TRBD2 on 5 matching bases. The clonotype originates from a woman aged 18-35 years with alopecia areata. Some clones in this sample may be carry-over from other donors' samples. CDR3 region: CASSEVGKAFGTDTQYF. Written as DNA, the CDR3 is TGTGCCAGCAGTGAGGTCGGGAAGGCTTTTGGTACAGATACGCAGTATTTT.